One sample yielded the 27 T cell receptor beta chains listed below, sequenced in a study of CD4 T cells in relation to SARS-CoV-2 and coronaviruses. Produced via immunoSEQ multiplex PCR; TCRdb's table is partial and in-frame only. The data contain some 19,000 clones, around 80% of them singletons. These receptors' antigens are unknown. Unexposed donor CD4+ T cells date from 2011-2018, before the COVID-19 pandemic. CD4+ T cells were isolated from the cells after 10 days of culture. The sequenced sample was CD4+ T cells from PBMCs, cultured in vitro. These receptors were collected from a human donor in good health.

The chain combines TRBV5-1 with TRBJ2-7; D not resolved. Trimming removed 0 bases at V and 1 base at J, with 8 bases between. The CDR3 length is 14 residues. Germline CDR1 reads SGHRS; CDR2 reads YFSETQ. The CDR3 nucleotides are TGCGCCAGCAGCTTGGGCGGCAGTTCCTACGAGCAGTACTTC. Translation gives CASSLGGSSYEQYF.

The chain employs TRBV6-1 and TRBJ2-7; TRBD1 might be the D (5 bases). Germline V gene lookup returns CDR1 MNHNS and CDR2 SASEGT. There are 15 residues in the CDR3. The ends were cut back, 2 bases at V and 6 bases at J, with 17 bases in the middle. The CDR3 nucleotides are TGTGCCAGCAGTGAAACCCAGGGCCCCTGGGGCGAGCAGTACTTC. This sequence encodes CASSETQGPWGEQYF.

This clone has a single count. CDR3 residues: CASSQQGRLRGYTF. CDR3 nucleotides: TGCGCCAGCAGTCAACAGGGACGTCTTCGAGGCTACACCTTC. The chain has TRBV10-2 and TRBJ1-2, with D perhaps matching TRBD1 (6 bases). Trimming took 5 bases from V and 8 from J, leaving 18 bases between them. The CDR3 contains 14 residues. Germline V gives CDR1 WSHSY, CDR2 SAAADI.

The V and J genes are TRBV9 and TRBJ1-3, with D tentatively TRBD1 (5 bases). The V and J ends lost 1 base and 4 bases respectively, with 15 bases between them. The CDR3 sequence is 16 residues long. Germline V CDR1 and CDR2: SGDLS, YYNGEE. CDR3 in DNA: TGTGCCAGCAGCGTAAATCCAGGGTCGTCCGGAAACACCATATATTTT. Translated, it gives CASSVNPGSSGNTIYF.

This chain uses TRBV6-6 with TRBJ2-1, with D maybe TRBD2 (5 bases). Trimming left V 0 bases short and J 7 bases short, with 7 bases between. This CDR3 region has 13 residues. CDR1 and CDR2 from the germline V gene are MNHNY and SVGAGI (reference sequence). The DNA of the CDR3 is TGTGCCAGCAGTTACTCGGGAGTGAATGAGCAGTTCTTC. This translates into CASSYSGVNEQFF.

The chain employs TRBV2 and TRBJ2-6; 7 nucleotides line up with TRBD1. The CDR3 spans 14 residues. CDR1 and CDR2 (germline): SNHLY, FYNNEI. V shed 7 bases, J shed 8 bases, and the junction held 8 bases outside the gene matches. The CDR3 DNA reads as TGTGCCAGCATCTTGACAGGGTGGACCAACGTCCTGACTTTC. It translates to CASILTGWTNVLTF.

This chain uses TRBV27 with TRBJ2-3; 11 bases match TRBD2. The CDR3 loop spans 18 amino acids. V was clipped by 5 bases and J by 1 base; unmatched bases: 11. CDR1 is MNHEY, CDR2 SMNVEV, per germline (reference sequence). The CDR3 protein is CASSPTPGLAGGTDTQYF. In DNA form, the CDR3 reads TGTGCCAGCAGTCCCACCCCCGGACTAGCGGGTGGCACAGATACGCAGTATTTT.

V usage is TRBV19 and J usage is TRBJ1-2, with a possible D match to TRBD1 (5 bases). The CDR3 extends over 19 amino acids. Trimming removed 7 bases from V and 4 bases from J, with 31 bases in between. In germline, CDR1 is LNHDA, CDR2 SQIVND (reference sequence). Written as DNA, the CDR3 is TGTGCCAGTAATGCAGGCTTCTCCCCCGGGACCGCGACCAGCTATGGCTACACCTTC. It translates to CASNAGFSPGTATSYGYTF.

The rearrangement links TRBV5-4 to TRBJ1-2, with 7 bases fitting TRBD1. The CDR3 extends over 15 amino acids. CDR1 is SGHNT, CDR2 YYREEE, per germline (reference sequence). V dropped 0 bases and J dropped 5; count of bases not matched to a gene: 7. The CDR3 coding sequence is TGTGCCAGCAGCTTGGAGCCAGGGGGACGGTATGGCTACACCTTC. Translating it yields CASSLEPGGRYGYTF.

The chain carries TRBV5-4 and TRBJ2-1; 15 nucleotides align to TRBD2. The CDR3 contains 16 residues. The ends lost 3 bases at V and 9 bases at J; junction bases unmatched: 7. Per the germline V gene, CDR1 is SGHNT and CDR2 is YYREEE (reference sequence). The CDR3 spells CASSYGLAGGVGEQFF. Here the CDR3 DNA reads TGTGCCAGCAGCTACGGACTAGCGGGAGGGGTCGGTGAGCAGTTCTTC. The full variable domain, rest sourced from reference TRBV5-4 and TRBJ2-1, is ETGVTQSPTHLIKTRGQQVTLRCSSQSGHNTVSWYQQALGQGPQFIFQYYREEENGRGNFPPRFSGLQFPNYSSELNVNALELDDSALYLCASSYGLAGGVGEQFFGPGTRLTVL.

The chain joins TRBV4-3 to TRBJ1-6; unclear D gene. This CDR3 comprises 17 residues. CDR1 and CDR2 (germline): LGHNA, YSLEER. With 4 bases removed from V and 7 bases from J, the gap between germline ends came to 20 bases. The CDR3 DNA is TGCGCCAGCAGCCGGCTGGATCCAACCGCCGGGAATTCACCCCTCCACTTT. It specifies CASSRLDPTAGNSPLHF.

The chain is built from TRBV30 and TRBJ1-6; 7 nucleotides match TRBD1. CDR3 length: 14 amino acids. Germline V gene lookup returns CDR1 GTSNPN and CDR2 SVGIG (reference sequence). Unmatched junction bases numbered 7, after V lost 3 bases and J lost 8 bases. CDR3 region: CAWSYGRGDSPLHF. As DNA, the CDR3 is TGTGCCTGGAGCTACGGCAGGGGGGATTCACCCCTCCACTTT.

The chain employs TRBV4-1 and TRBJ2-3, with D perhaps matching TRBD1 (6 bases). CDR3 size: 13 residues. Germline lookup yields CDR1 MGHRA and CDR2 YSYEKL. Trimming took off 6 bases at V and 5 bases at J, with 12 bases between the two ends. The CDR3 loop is CASSPRTVDTQYF. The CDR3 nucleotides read TGCGCCAGCAGTCCGAGGACAGTAGATACGCAGTATTTT.

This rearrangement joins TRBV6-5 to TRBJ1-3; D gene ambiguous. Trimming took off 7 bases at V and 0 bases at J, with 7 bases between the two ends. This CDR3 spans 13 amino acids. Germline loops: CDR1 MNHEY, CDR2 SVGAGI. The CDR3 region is CASKTDSGNTIYF. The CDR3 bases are TGTGCCAGCAAAACAGACTCTGGAAACACCATATATTTT.

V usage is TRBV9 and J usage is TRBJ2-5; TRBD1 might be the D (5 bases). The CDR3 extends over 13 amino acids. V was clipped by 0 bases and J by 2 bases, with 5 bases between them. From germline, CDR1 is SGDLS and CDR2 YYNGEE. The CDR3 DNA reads TGTGCCAGCAGCGTAGGACAGCAAGAGACCCAGTACTTC. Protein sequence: CASSVGQQETQYF.

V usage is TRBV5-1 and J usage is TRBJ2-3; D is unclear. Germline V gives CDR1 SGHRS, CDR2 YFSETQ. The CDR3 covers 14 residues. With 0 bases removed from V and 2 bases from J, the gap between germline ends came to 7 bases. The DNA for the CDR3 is TGCGCCAGCAGCTTGGACGCCTACACAGATACGCAGTATTTT. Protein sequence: CASSLDAYTDTQYF.

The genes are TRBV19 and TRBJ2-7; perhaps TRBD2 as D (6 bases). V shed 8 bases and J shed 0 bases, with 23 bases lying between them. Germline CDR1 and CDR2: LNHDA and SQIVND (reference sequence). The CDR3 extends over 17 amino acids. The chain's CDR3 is CASQAGIGTPSSYEQYF. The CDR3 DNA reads TGTGCCAGTCAGGCTGGGATCGGGACTCCGAGCTCCTACGAGCAGTACTTC. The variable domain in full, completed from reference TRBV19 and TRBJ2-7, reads DGGITQSPKYLFRKEGQNVTLSCEQNLNHDAMYWYRQDPGQGLRLIYYSQIVNDFQKGDIAEGYSVSREKKESFPLTVTSAQKNPTAFYLCASQAGIGTPSSYEQYFGPGTRLTVT.

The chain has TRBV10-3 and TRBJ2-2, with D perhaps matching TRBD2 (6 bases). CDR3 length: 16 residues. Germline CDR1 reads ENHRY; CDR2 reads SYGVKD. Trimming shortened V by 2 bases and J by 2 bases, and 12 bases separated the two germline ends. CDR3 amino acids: CAISELGGSNTGELFF. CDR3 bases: TGTGCCATCAGTGAGCTTGGAGGGAGCAACACCGGGGAGCTGTTTTTT.

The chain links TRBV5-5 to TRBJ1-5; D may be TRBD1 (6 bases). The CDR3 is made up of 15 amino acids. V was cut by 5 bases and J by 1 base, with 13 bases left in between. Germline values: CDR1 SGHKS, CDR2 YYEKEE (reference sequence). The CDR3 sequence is CASSQQGGSNQPQHF. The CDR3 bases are TGTGCCAGCAGTCAACAGGGAGGGAGCAATCAGCCCCAGCATTTT.

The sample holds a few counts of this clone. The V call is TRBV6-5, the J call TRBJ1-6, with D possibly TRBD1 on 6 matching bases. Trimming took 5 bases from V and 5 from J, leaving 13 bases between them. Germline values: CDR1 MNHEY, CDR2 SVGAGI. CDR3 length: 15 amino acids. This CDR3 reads CASSPFTGNNSPLHF. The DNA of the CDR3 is TGTGCCAGCAGTCCCTTTACAGGGAATAATTCACCCCTCCACTTT.

CDR3 sequence: CASAPPRDRVYGYTF. For the CDR3, the DNA is TGTGCTAGTGCCCCGCCCCGGGACAGAGTTTATGGCTACACCTTC. The J gene is TRBJ1-2, the V gene TRBV12-5; 7 bases map to TRBD1. The trim removed 7 bases at V and 5 bases at J, leaving 13 bases unmatched. Germline CDR1 reads LGHNT; CDR2 reads FRNRAP. The CDR3 totals 15 residues.

The CDR3 sequence: CASSPLRGPTQYF. Here the CDR3 DNA reads TGTGCCAGTAGTCCTCTGAGGGGGCCTACGCAGTATTTT. The V gene is TRBV19, the J gene TRBJ2-3, with 7 bases that match TRBD1. Germline CDR1 LNHDA, CDR2 SQIVND (reference sequence). CDR3 size: 13 residues. After removal of 5 bases from V and 8 bases from J, the junction contained 7 bases not matched to a gene.

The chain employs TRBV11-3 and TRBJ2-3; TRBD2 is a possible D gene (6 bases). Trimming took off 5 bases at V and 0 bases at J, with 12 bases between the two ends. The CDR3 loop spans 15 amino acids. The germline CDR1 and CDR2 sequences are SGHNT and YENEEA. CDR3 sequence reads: CASSLGRGSTDTQYF. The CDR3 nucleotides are TGTGCCAGCAGCCTGGGGCGGGGCAGCACAGATACGCAGTATTTT.

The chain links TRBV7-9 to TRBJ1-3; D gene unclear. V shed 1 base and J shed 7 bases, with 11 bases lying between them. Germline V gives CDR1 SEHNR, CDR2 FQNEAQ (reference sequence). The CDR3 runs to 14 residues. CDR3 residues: CASSLVWESNTIYF. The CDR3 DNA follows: TGTGCCAGCAGCTTAGTATGGGAATCCAACACCATATATTTT.

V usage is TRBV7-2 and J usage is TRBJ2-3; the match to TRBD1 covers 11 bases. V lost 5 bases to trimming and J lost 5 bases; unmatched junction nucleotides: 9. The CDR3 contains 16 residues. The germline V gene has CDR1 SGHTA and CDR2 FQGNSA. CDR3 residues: CASSLPRDRGRDTQYF. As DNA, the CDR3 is TGTGCCAGCAGCCTGCCCCGGGACAGGGGGAGAGATACGCAGTATTTT.

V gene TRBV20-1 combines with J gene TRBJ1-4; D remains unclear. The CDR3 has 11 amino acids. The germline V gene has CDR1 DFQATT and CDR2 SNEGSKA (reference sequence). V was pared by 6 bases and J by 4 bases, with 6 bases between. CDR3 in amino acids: CSAQNNEKLFF. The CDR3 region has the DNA TGCAGTGCACAAAATAATGAAAAACTGTTTTTT.

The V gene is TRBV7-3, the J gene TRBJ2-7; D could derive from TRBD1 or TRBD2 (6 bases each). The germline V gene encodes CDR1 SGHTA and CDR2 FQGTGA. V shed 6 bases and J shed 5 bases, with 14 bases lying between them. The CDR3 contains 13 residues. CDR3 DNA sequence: TGTGCCAGCAGTCAGCAGGGGACTCACGAGCAGTACTTC. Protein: CASSQQGTHEQYF. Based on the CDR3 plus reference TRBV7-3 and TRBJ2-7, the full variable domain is GAGVSQTPSNKVTEKGKYVELRCDPISGHTALYWYRQSLGQGPEFLIYFQGTGAADDSGLPNDRFFAVRPEGSVSTLKIQRTERGDSAVYLCASSQQGTHEQYFGPGTRLTVT.